One sample yielded the 13 T cell receptor beta chains listed below, sequenced in a study of OX40 agonist ivuxolimab in advanced cancers. TCRdb keeps only in-frame clones here, not all; method: immunoSEQ multiplex PCR. There are roughly 86,000 clones in the sample; about 86% occur only once, and around 1.8% lies in the top ten. This material consisted of CD4+ or CD8+ T cells sorted from blood, taken in a trial of the OX40 agonist ivuxolimab. The origin of the receptors is an adult with an advanced solid tumor such as melanoma, head and neck, liver or kidney cancer.

The chain joins TRBV5-6 to TRBJ2-3; D gene ambiguous. The CDR3 contains 16 residues. Germline lookup yields CDR1 SGHDT and CDR2 YYEEEE. V shed 4 bases and J shed 6 bases, with 21 bases lying between them. The CDR3 region is CASSLRTRAPSDTQYF. CDR3 in DNA: TGTGCCAGCAGCCTAAGGACCCGAGCCCCATCCGATACGCAGTATTTT. The variable domain in full, completed from reference TRBV5-6 and TRBJ2-3, reads DAGVTQSPTHLIKTRGQQVTLRCSPKSGHDTVSWYQQALGQGPQFIFQYYEEEERQRGNFPDRFSGHQFPNYSSELNVNALLLGDSALYLCASSLRTRAPSDTQYFGPGTRLTVL.

The chain combines TRBV28 with TRBJ2-7; D remains unclear. Germline V lookup: CDR1 MDHEN, CDR2 SYDVKM. Trimming removed 5 bases from V and 7 bases from J, with 15 bases in between. The CDR3 is 13 residues long. The CDR3 is CASSTLGITEQYF. DNA of the CDR3: TGTGCCAGCAGTACCCTAGGGATTACGGAGCAGTACTTC.

The V and J genes are TRBV7-9 and TRBJ2-1, with D perhaps TRBD1 (6 bases). Trimming took off 3 bases at V and 10 bases at J, with 13 bases between the two ends. This CDR3 is 13 amino acids long. Germline V gene sequence: CDR1 SEHNR, CDR2 FQNEAQ (reference sequence). This chain's CDR3 is CASSLVGASEQFF. The DNA for the CDR3 is TGTGCCAGCAGCTTGGTGGGGGCCTCAGAGCAGTTCTTC.

J is TRBJ2-5 and V is TRBV7-2; 11 bases are shared with TRBD1. Germline V CDR1 and CDR2: SGHTA, FQGNSA. This CDR3 is 16 amino acids long. V shed 5 bases, J shed 5 bases, and the junction held 10 bases outside the gene matches. The DNA of the CDR3 is TGTGCCAGCAGCCTTCGGACAGGGGGCAGAGTCGAGACCCAGTACTTC. Translated, it gives CASSLRTGGRVETQYF.

This chain links TRBV13 with TRBJ2-4; TRBD1 might be the D (5 bases). Trimming shortened V by 5 bases and J by 0 bases, and 20 bases separated the two germline ends. There are 18 residues in the CDR3. The germline V gene has CDR1 PRHDT and CDR2 FYEKMQ (reference sequence). The CDR3 loop reads CASSPFKQVTLAKNIQYF. The CDR3 DNA reads as TGTGCCAGCAGCCCCTTCAAACAGGTGACCTTAGCCAAAAACATTCAGTACTTC.

This clone was seen once. The chain has TRBV5-6 and TRBJ2-1, with 10 bases identical to TRBD1. The V gene end was trimmed by 3 bases and the J gene end by 2 bases; junction bases not matched to a gene: 2. CDR3 length: 15 residues. Germline lookup yields CDR1 SGHDT and CDR2 YYEEEE. Written as DNA, the CDR3 is TGTGCCAGCAGCTCGGGACAGGGGACCTACAATGAGCAGTTCTTC. This translates into CASSSGQGTYNEQFF.

This chain connects TRBV19 to TRBJ2-2; possibly TRBD1 for D (5 bases). Deletions cut 4 bases from V and 0 bases from J, with 12 bases between. Germline loops: CDR1 LNHDA, CDR2 SQIVND (reference sequence). The CDR3 is 16 amino acids. CDR3 loop: CASSKFTGANTGELFF. DNA of the CDR3: TGTGCCAGTAGTAAGTTTACAGGTGCGAACACCGGGGAGCTGTTTTTT.

The V and J genes are TRBV5-1 and TRBJ1-1; D ambiguous. The germline V and J ends were trimmed by 7 bases and 4 bases, with 14 bases remaining between them. CDR1 is SGHRS, CDR2 YFSETQ, per germline. The CDR3 contains 13 residues. CDR3 nucleotides: TGCGCCAGCGGTGTCCGGGGAGGCACTGAAGCTTTCTTT. It encodes CASGVRGGTEAFF.

The table lists this clone with a few counts. The genes are TRBV30 and TRBJ1-6; no firm D call. This CDR3 region has 15 residues. Germline-derived CDR1 and CDR2 are GTSNPN and SVGIG (reference sequence). V lost 2 bases and J 0 bases, leaving 8 bases between the germline ends. CDR3 in amino acids: CAWSLMSSYNSPLHF. The CDR3 DNA reads as TGTGCCTGGAGTTTGATGAGCTCCTATAATTCACCCCTCCACTTT.

The rearrangement uses TRBV6-5 and TRBJ2-7; 10 nucleotides match TRBD1. The V gene end was trimmed by 5 bases and the J gene end by 7 bases; junction bases not matched to a gene: 8. The V gene's germline CDR1 is MNHEY and CDR2 SVGAGI. The CDR3 sequence is 14 residues long. The CDR3 loop reads CASSAGTGAREQYF. The CDR3 nucleotides are TGTGCCAGCAGTGCGGGGACAGGGGCGAGAGAGCAGTACTTC.

J is TRBJ2-3 and V is TRBV7-7; TRBD2 matches 10 bases. The CDR3 is 15 amino acids. J lost 3 bases, V lost 6 bases, and 6 bases had no gene match. Germline V gene data show CDR1 as SSHAT and CDR2 as FNYEAQ (reference sequence). The chain's CDR3 is CASSPAGGRTDTQYF. Written as DNA, the CDR3 is TGTGCCAGCAGTCCAGCGGGGGGGAGGACAGATACGCAGTATTTT.

The chain couples TRBV2 to TRBJ2-6; no firm D call. Germline lookup yields CDR1 SNHLY and CDR2 FYNNEI. This CDR3 is 14 amino acids long. Deletions cut 8 bases from V and 0 bases from J, with 8 bases between. This CDR3 reads CASRESSGANVLTF. In DNA form, the CDR3 reads TGTGCCAGCCGAGAATCCTCTGGGGCCAACGTCCTGACTTTC.

In this sample, this clone turned up a few times. The chain employs TRBV7-2 and TRBJ2-7; TRBD2 aligns across 9 bases. J lost 4 bases, V lost 0 bases, and 4 bases had no gene match. The CDR3 extends over 15 amino acids. CDR1 SGHTA and CDR2 FQGNSA come from the germline V gene. This CDR3 reads CASSLAFSGGYEQYF. The CDR3, as DNA: TGTGCCAGCAGCTTAGCGTTTAGCGGGGGTTACGAGCAGTACTTC.